These 19 T cell receptor beta chains were all obtained from the same sample, sequenced in a study of CD8 T cells in Susac syndrome. Random hexamers were used to reverse transcribe an amount of about 0.5 to 1 ug RNA. TCRdb called the immunoSEQ multiplex PCR reads again in MiXCR, with one record for every CDR3 protein. The sample has some 180,000 distinct CDR3 sequences, 90% to 95% seen once; the top ten hold around 0.094%. The specimen sequenced was CD4+ T cells from PBMCs. The receptors shown here come from a human donor with Susac syndrome.

This CDR3 is CATSRDPSGGRLHNEQFF. The CDR3 nucleotides read TGTGCCACCAGCAGAGATCCATCCGGCGGGAGGCTTCACAATGAGCAGTTCTTC. The chain is built from TRBV15 and TRBJ2-1, with 8 bases identical to TRBD2. V dropped 0 bases and J dropped 5; count of bases not matched to a gene: 12. Per germline, CDR1 LNHNV and CDR2 YYDKDF (reference sequence). This CDR3 has 18 amino acids.

A remark on this clonotype: One junction end does not reproduce the germline sequence, and a read error may be involved. This chain connects TRBV11-3 to TRBJ1-2, with D possibly matching TRBD1 (5 bases). CDR3 length: 12 residues. Per the germline V gene, CDR1 is SGHNT and CDR2 is YENEEA. CDR3 nucleotide sequence: TGTGCCAGCAGCCCTTTATCCGGGACGCCAATCTTC. Its translation is CASSPLSGTPIF.

The V call is TRBV6-1, the J call TRBJ2-2; 11 nucleotides line up with TRBD2. Losses at the gene ends were 6 bases for V and 1 base for J; bases not matched to a gene: 7. Germline CDR1 reads MNHNS; CDR2 reads SASEGT. The CDR3 sequence is 17 residues long. The chain's CDR3 is CASRPGLAAKNTGELFF. The CDR3 coding sequence is TGTGCCAGCAGACCGGGACTAGCGGCAAAGAACACCGGGGAGCTGTTTTTT.

The chain uses TRBV20-1 and TRBJ2-3, with TRBD2 matching 11 bases. V shed 5 bases, J shed 6 bases, and the junction held 7 bases outside the gene matches. The germline gives CDR1 DFQATT, CDR2 SNEGSKA (reference sequence). The CDR3 has 14 amino acids. The CDR3 loop reads CSAPASGRLDTQYF. CDR3 bases: TGCAGTGCTCCAGCTAGCGGGAGGCTGGATACGCAGTATTTT.

V and J are TRBV29-1 and TRBJ2-1; maybe TRBD1 (5 bases). This CDR3 spans 11 amino acids. V was clipped by 2 bases and J by 10 bases, with 9 bases between them. Germline assignment: CDR1 SQVTM and CDR2 ANQGSEA. The CDR3 bases are TGCAGCGTTGAAAGGGGTCAGGAGCAGTTCTTC. This translates into CSVERGQEQFF.

The V call is TRBV5-4, the J call TRBJ1-1; D ambiguous. The germline CDR1 and CDR2 sequences are SGHNT and YYREEE (reference sequence). The CDR3 spans 14 residues. Trimming shortened V by 5 bases and J by 4 bases, and 15 bases separated the two germline ends. The CDR3 nucleotides are TGTGCCAGCAGTTATGACCCGGCCAGCACTGAAGCTTTCTTT. As protein: CASSYDPASTEAFF.

The chain is built from TRBV2 and TRBJ1-1, with TRBD1 as a possible D gene (5 bases). CDR1 SNHLY and CDR2 FYNNEI come from the germline V gene. V was cut by 0 bases and J by 6 bases, with 8 bases left in between. The CDR3 loop spans 13 amino acids. CDR3 residues: CASSEAEGAEAFF. CDR3 coding DNA: TGTGCCAGCAGTGAAGCCGAAGGGGCTGAAGCTTTCTTT. The entire variable domain, with the rest obtained from reference TRBV2 and TRBJ1-1, is as follows: EPEVTQTPSHQVTQMGQEVILRCVPISNHLYFYWYRQILGQKVEFLVSFYNNEISEKSEIFDDQFSVERPDGSNFTLKIRSTKLEDSAMYFCASSEAEGAEAFFGQGTRLTVV.

The rearrangement links TRBV11-3 to TRBJ2-3; 9 nucleotides match TRBD2. The CDR3 length is 16 residues. Germline CDR1 SGHNT, CDR2 YENEEA. The V and J ends lost 5 bases and 1 base, in that order; junction bases with no gene match: 7. The CDR3, as DNA: TGTGCCAGCAGCGACTGGACTAGCGATGGCACAGATACGCAGTATTTT. Protein sequence: CASSDWTSDGTDTQYF.

The gene calls are TRBV6-4 and TRBJ2-1; perhaps TRBD2 as D (6 bases). Trimming removed 2 bases at V and 7 bases at J, with 12 bases between. Germline CDR1 is MRHNA and CDR2 is SNTAGT. CDR3 length equals 14 residues. The CDR3 reads CASSDRGGSNEQFF. As DNA, the CDR3 is TGTGCCAGCAGTGACAGGGGAGGTTCGAATGAGCAGTTCTTC.

V and J are TRBV7-8 and TRBJ1-2; TRBD1 is a possible D gene (6 bases). The CDR3 loop spans 15 amino acids. Germline values: CDR1 SGHVS, CDR2 FQNEAQ. Trimming left V 5 bases short and J 3 bases short, with 16 bases between. The CDR3 coding sequence is TGTGCCAGCAGCCTCGGGACACTAAAGTACTATGGCTACACCTTC. As protein: CASSLGTLKYYGYTF.

This chain uses TRBV28 with TRBJ2-7, with 8 bases lining up with TRBD2. V lost 2 bases and J lost 4; bases outside the gene matches: 7. The CDR3 length is 15 residues. Germline CDR1 and CDR2: MDHEN and SYDVKM. The CDR3 coding sequence is TGTGCCAGCAGTTTAGTGTACGGGGGGGCTTACGAGCAGTACTTC. Protein sequence: CASSLVYGGAYEQYF. Together with reference TRBV28 and TRBJ2-7, the CDR3 gives the full variable domain: DVKVTQSSRYLVKRTGEKVFLECVQDMDHENMFWYRQDPGLGLRLIYFSYDVKMKEKGDIPEGYSVSREKKERFSLILESASTNQTSMYLCASSLVYGGAYEQYFGPGTRLTVT.

This chain connects TRBV11-2 to TRBJ2-1; no reliable D call. Trimming took off 0 bases at V and 7 bases at J, with 7 bases between the two ends. This CDR3 comprises 13 residues. Germline loops: CDR1 SGHAT, CDR2 FQNNGV. The CDR3 loop reads CASSLDNRNEQFF. The CDR3 DNA is TGTGCCAGCAGCTTAGATAACCGGAATGAGCAGTTCTTC.

This chain's CDR3 is CASSAWTNDQPQHF. The CDR3 DNA reads TGTGCCAGCAGTGCCTGGACTAACGATCAGCCCCAGCATTTT. The V and J genes are TRBV25-1 and TRBJ1-5; D is uncertain. The CDR3 length is 14 residues. V lost 4 bases, J lost 5 bases, and 12 bases lay in between. From germline, CDR1 is MGHDK and CDR2 SYGVNS.

The rearrangement joins TRBV30 to TRBJ2-5, with D possibly matching TRBD2 (6 bases). The germline V gene encodes CDR1 GTSNPN and CDR2 SVGIG (reference sequence). The CDR3 has 16 amino acids. Trimming removed 0 bases from V and 0 bases from J, with 14 bases in between. DNA of the CDR3: TGTGCCTGGAGTGTAGAGGGATCTAGCGACCAAGAGACCCAGTACTTC. Protein: CAWSVEGSSDQETQYF.

The CDR3, as DNA: TGTGCCAGTAGTACCCATTACCGGACTAGCGGCAACACCGGGGAGCTGTTTTTT. This encodes CASSTHYRTSGNTGELFF. The J gene is TRBJ2-2, the V gene TRBV19, with 10 bases lining up with TRBD2. The germline V gene has CDR1 LNHDA and CDR2 SQIVND (reference sequence). CDR3 length: 18 residues. The V gene end was trimmed by 4 bases and the J gene end by 2 bases; junction bases not matched to a gene: 10.

The chain carries TRBV15 and TRBJ1-2; D gene ambiguous. Trimming took off 0 bases at V and 8 bases at J, with 10 bases between the two ends. This CDR3 is built from 13 residues. Germline V gene sequence: CDR1 LNHNV, CDR2 YYDKDF (reference sequence). The CDR3 is CATSRDRVFGYTF. CDR3 in DNA: TGTGCCACCAGCAGAGATCGTGTCTTCGGCTACACCTTC.

The chain employs TRBV19 and TRBJ1-5; maybe TRBD1 (5 bases). The CDR3 totals 13 residues. Trimming stripped 2 bases from V and 7 bases from J, with 9 bases between. Germline CDR1 reads LNHDA; CDR2 reads SQIVND (reference sequence). The DNA of the CDR3 is TGTGCCAGTAGTATATCCGAGGGGCAGCCCCAGCATTTT. The encoded protein is CASSISEGQPQHF.

J is TRBJ2-7 and V is TRBV13; a weak D match, TRBD1 (6 bases). This CDR3 has 14 amino acids. Germline V gives CDR1 PRHDT, CDR2 FYEKMQ (reference sequence). V was pared by 4 bases and J by 1 base, with 11 bases between. CDR3 in amino acids: CASSSRGKSYEQYF. CDR3 in DNA: TGTGCCAGCAGCTCCAGGGGTAAGTCCTACGAGCAGTACTTC.

The chain is built from TRBV18 and TRBJ2-3, with 14 bases aligning to TRBD2. Trimming took 0 bases from V and 4 from J; bases not matched to a gene: 3. Germline CDR1 is KGHSH and CDR2 is LQKENI. The CDR3 covers 17 residues. This chain's CDR3 is CASSPPGTSGSADTQYF. In nucleotides, the CDR3 is TGTGCCAGCTCACCACCCGGGACTAGCGGGAGTGCAGATACGCAGTATTTT. Complete variable domain (other parts from reference TRBV18 and TRBJ2-3): NAGVMQNPRHLVRRRGQEARLRCSPMKGHSHVYWYRQLPEEGLKFMVYLQKENIIDESGMPKERFSAEFPKEGPSILRIQQVVRGDSAAYFCASSPPGTSGSADTQYFGPGTRLTVL.